This TCR beta chain was obtained from a study of metastatic and nonmetastatic thyroid tumors. On the study more broadly: Peripheral blood and tumor or nodule samples from malignant and benign thyroid patients were compared. Whole-study results and caveats: Reported TCR beta diversity, measured in blood and tumor, was significantly higher for malignant thyroid tumors than for benign nodules.

TCRdb re-clonotyped the PCR reads via MiXCR. This table has about 92,000 clones, 15% appearing once. This clone was seen many times. No antigen is known for it. Other DNA variants within this sample encode the same CDR3. All patients reached thyroid surgery having received no treatment beforehand. Input material: blood. The clonotype was recovered from a female donor with papillary thyroid cancer or a benign thyroid nodule (not recorded which). Some clones in this sample may be carry-over from other donors' samples.

This CDR3 is CASSQAWAGGLNEQFF. The CDR3 DNA reads TGTGCCAGCAGCCAAGCTTGGGCGGGGGGATTAAATGAGCAGTTCTTC. The rearrangement joins TRBV4-2 to TRBJ2-1, with 8 bases aligning to TRBD2. CDR3 length: 16 amino acids. Per germline, CDR1 LGHNA and CDR2 YNFKEQ. The V gene end was trimmed by 1 base and the J gene end by 7 bases; junction bases not matched to a gene: 9.